The 12 T cell receptor beta chains presented below share a single source sample, sequenced in a study of early T cells in non-severe SARS-CoV-2 infection. One entry per CDR3 protein, called by TCRdb with MiXCR from the 5' RACE reads. The sample includes some 78,000 distinct CDR3 sequences, roughly 13% of them seen just once. Specimen: whole blood. The receptors originated from an adult who was a healthcare worker with PCR-confirmed SARS-CoV-2 infection or an uninfected control (not recorded which).

This clonotype ranks as medium-sized. The rearrangement joins TRBV30 to TRBJ2-7; 8 bases are a match to TRBD2. The ends lost 4 bases at V and 2 bases at J; junction bases unmatched: 7. Germline CDR1 is GTSNPN and CDR2 is SVGIG (reference sequence). The CDR3 length is 14 residues. Here the CDR3 DNA reads TGTGCCTGGAATGCGGGAGGCCTTACCTACGAGCAGTACTTC. It encodes CAWNAGGLTYEQYF. The full variable domain, in which reference TRBV30 and TRBJ2-7 provide the parts outside the CDR3, is SQTIHQWPATLVQPVGSPLSLECTVEGTSNPNLYWYRQAAGRGLQLLFYSVGIGQISSEVPQNLSASRPQDRQFILSSKKLLLSDSGFYLCAWNAGGLTYEQYFGPGTRLTVT.

This chain links TRBV6-5 with TRBJ1-3, with unresolved D. CDR3 size: 15 residues. Trimming cost V 3 bases and J 0 bases, with 9 bases left between them. The V gene's germline CDR1 is MNHEY and CDR2 SVGAGI. Here the CDR3 reads CASSYKARSGNTIYF. The CDR3 DNA reads as TGTGCCAGCAGTTATAAGGCCCGCTCTGGAAACACCATATATTTT.

This clonotype has a handful of counts. This chain connects TRBV6-6 to TRBJ2-5; D is ambiguous. The CDR3 runs to 13 residues. CDR1 MNHNY and CDR2 SVGAGI come from the germline V gene (reference sequence). Deletions cut 0 bases from V and 5 bases from J, with 7 bases between. The DNA of the CDR3 is TGTGCCAGCAGTTACTCCTTCGGCGAGACCCAGTACTTC. This gives the protein CASSYSFGETQYF.

J is TRBJ2-7 and V is TRBV9; no firm D call. The CDR3 runs to 12 residues. Trimming stripped 3 bases from V and 6 bases from J, with 10 bases between. CDR1 and CDR2 from the germline V gene are SGDLS and YYNGEE. DNA of the CDR3: TGTGCCAGCAGCGAAGGGCCCGGCGAGCAGTACTTC. This codes for CASSEGPGEQYF. The entire variable domain, with the rest obtained from reference TRBV9 and TRBJ2-7, is as follows: DSGVTQTPKHLITATGQRVTLRCSPRSGDLSVYWYQQSLDQGLQFLIQYYNGEERAKGNILERFSAQQFPDLHSELNLSSLELGDSALYFCASSEGPGEQYFGPGTRLTVT.

The rearrangement uses TRBV5-4 and TRBJ2-1; 9 bases are a match to TRBD1. The ends lost 4 bases at V and 4 bases at J; junction bases unmatched: 6. The CDR3 contains 15 residues. Germline values: CDR1 SGHNT, CDR2 YYREEE (reference sequence). Written as DNA, the CDR3 is TGTGCCAGCAGCACGGGGACAGGGCGATACAATGAGCAGTTCTTC. It translates to CASSTGTGRYNEQFF.

This clonotype was seen more than once but under ten times. J is TRBJ2-3 and V is TRBV28, with D possibly matching TRBD1 (5 bases). The CDR3 length is 13 residues. CDR1 is MDHEN and CDR2 is SYDVKM in the germline V gene. Trimming cost V 10 bases and J 2 bases, with 13 bases left between them. The CDR3 region is CAMQGRATDTQYF. As DNA, the CDR3 is TGTGCCATGCAGGGTAGGGCCACAGATACGCAGTATTTT.

The table lists this clonotype with a few counts. The V gene is TRBV28, the J gene TRBJ1-4; possible D gene TRBD1, 6 bases. CDR1 and CDR2 (germline): MDHEN, SYDVKM. Trimming pared 3 bases from V and 8 bases from J, leaving 19 bases between. The CDR3 extends over 16 amino acids. CDR3 amino acids: CASSFLGGLSEEKLFF. The CDR3 DNA reads as TGTGCCAGCAGTTTTCTCGGGGGGCTCTCAGAGGAAAAACTGTTTTTT.

The J gene is TRBJ2-7, the V gene TRBV4-2, with TRBD2 matching 7 bases. This CDR3 has 15 amino acids. Losses at the gene ends were 5 bases for V and 7 bases for J; bases not matched to a gene: 14. Germline-derived CDR1 and CDR2 are LGHNA and YNFKEQ. As DNA, the CDR3 is TGTGCCAGCAGCTCCAGCGGGGAACCGTCCGGGGAGCAGTACTTC. This codes for CASSSSGEPSGEQYF.

The gene calls are TRBV5-1 and TRBJ2-2, with no clear D. The CDR3 runs 14 residues. Germline assignment: CDR1 SGHRS and CDR2 YFSETQ. The V end lost 0 bases, the J end lost 4 bases, and 7 bases lay between the germline ends. The CDR3 loop reads CASSLGSVTGELFF. CDR3 nucleotide sequence: TGCGCCAGCAGCTTGGGGTCGGTCACCGGGGAGCTGTTTTTT. Together with reference TRBV5-1 and TRBJ2-2, the CDR3 gives the full variable domain: KAGVTQTPRYLIKTRGQQVTLSCSPISGHRSVSWYQQTPGQGLQFLFEYFSETQRNKGNFPGRFSGRQFSNSRSEMNVSTLELGDSALYLCASSLGSVTGELFFGEGSRLTVL.

This clonotype was picked up many times. This chain joins TRBV28 and TRBJ2-1; 8 bases match TRBD1. The CDR3 length is 16 residues. Germline V gene lookup returns CDR1 MDHEN and CDR2 SYDVKM. V gave up 6 bases and J gave up 6 bases; unmatched junction bases: 13. The CDR3 here is CASRVSEDRVGNEQFF. Here the CDR3 DNA reads TGTGCCAGCAGAGTAAGTGAGGACAGGGTGGGCAATGAGCAGTTCTTC.

This clonotype appeared a few times. The V call is TRBV20-1, the J call TRBJ1-1; D gene uncertain. Trimming left V 5 bases short and J 2 bases short, with 6 bases between. Germline V gives CDR1 DFQATT, CDR2 SNEGSKA (reference sequence). There are 11 residues in the CDR3. In nucleotides, the CDR3 is TGCAGTGCTGTGGGAAACACTGAAGCTTTCTTT. Its translation is CSAVGNTEAFF.

There are a few counts of this clonotype. V gene TRBV12-3 or TRBV12-4 combines with J gene TRBJ2-7, with 7 bases identical to TRBD1. CDR3 length equals 17 residues. Trimming took 6 bases from V and 2 from J; bases not matched to a gene: 16. CDR3 loop: CASRLRTLWTGTYEQYF. In DNA, the CDR3 is TGTGCCAGCAGGCTTAGGACGCTGTGGACAGGAACCTACGAGCAGTACTTC.